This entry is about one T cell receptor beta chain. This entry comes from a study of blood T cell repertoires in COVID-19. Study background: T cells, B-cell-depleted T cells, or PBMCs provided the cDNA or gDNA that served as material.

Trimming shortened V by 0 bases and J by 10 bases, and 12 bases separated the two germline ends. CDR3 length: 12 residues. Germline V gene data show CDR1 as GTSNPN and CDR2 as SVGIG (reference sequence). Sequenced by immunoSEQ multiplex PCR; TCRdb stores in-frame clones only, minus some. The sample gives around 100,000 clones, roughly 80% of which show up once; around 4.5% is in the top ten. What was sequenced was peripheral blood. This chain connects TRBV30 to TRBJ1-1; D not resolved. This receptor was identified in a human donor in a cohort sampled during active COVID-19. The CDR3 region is CAWSVTRRGAFF. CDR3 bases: TGTGCCTGGAGTGTCACGAGACGGGGAGCTTTCTTT.